This T cell receptor (beta chain) is from a study of cytomegalovirus exposure and HLA in healthy donors. Findings and caveats of the study: Available immune exposure information covered CMV serostatus only. Donors belonging to an Asian-associated ancestry cluster reportedly showed fewer N-insertions in productive TCRs than the roughly 670-donor mean, according to what a later analysis found. Sequencing likely caused a cluster of highly shared sequence variants.

In regard to this clone: Its antigen is not identified.

With 60 Vbeta and 13 Jbeta primers, the PCR was carried out. Some clones are missing from TCRdb's copy, which holds only in-frame ones; the method was immunoSEQ multiplex PCR. The sample has tens of thousands of clones, more than 60% seen once; the top ten hold just under 3%. Trimming removed 5 bases from V and 10 bases from J, with 24 bases in between. The germline V gene has CDR1 SGHTA and CDR2 FQGNSA. The CDR3 contains 16 residues. Sequencing used PBMCs. The chain recombines TRBV7-2 with TRBJ2-1; D not resolved. The sequence was collected from a woman in her twenties or thirties in good health and CMV-seronegative. The CDR3 loop reads CASSPAPLYRRTEQFF. The CDR3 region has the DNA TGTGCCAGCAGCCCGGCCCCACTATACCGTCGAACGGAGCAGTTCTTC. The variable domain in full, completed from reference TRBV7-2 and TRBJ2-1, reads GAGVSQSPSNKVTEKGKDVELRCDPISGHTALYWYRQSLGQGLEFLIYFQGNSAPDKSGLPSDRFSAERTGGSVSTLTIQRTQQEDSAVYLCASSPAPLYRRTEQFFGPGTRLTVL.